The T cell receptor beta chain under discussion was sequenced for a study of tumor and adjacent non-tumor tissue in lung cancer. Study in general: There were 11 to 12 adenocarcinoma, a couple of squamous cell carcinoma and 1 small cell lung cancer cases.

Notes on the study in general: Compared with tumor, normal lung showed significantly lower TCR diversity.

This sample's RNA came from whole unsorted tissue. Between August and November 2014, newly diagnosed, chemotherapy-naive lung cancer patients underwent thoracic surgery in China. A modified ARM-PCR protocol with three rounds of nested PCR amplified TCRbeta. TCRdb reprocessed the multiplex PCR reads with MiXCR, giving one entry per CDR3 protein. In the table there are about 70,000 distinct CDR3 sequences, more than 70% of which are singletons. This clonotype was observed a few times. Its specificity is not known. Just one base apart from a much larger clone, this may be a read error. This CDR3 spans 16 amino acids. The germline V gene has CDR1 DFQATT and CDR2 SNEGSKA (reference sequence).

Sequencing was done on a sample of lung tumor tissue. The chain employs TRBV20-1 and TRBJ2-1; D is undetermined. The receptor was isolated from a man aged 55-75 years with non-small cell lung cancer. The CDR3 sequence is CNARRGASSSYNEQFF. CDR3 nucleotides: TGCAATGCTAGACGTGGAGCCTCGAGCTCCTACAATGAGCAGTTCTTC.